This T cell receptor (beta chain) was profiled in a study of blood T cell repertoires in COVID-19 (dated by TCRdb to 2020 to 2021). General notes on the study: Collaborator samples came from the United States, Italy and Spain and covered acute and convalescent phases of COVID-19. Where HLA class I and class II types were available, the types were taken from metadata supplied by the sample provider, not from assay-based typing. Samples came from the ongoing ImmuneRACE study (first 160 participants) plus 1,254 subjects from 6 global collaborators. A freely available public database, intended as a resource for researchers studying the immune response to SARS-CoV-2, is where the repertoires were released. Sample metadata almost always included a de-identified subject ID, COVID-19 status, age in years and sex. Subjects who had been exposed to COVID-19, were actively infected with it, or had recovered from it provided the deeply sampled blood TCRbeta repertoires that made up the dataset. The material from the prospective study consisted of cDNA or gDNA derived from T cells, B-cell-depleted T cells, or PBMCs.

Participants in the prospective study were enrolled through a virtual design, were aged roughly 18 to 100 years, and lived in about two dozen United States geographic areas. To assign participants to cohorts, the prospective study relied on clinical history that participants themselves reported in a screening survey and a study questionnaire. Recovered participants in ImmuneRACE Cohort 3 were defined by two consecutive negative NP/OP PCR tests, clearance by a healthcare professional, or resolution of symptoms. Mobile phlebotomists in the prospective study collected whole blood, serum and a nasopharyngeal or oropharyngeal swab from every participant. Prospective study participants could optionally give additional blood draws and questionnaires over an approximately two-month period. Blood samples from the prospective study were shipped frozen or at room temperature prior to DNA extraction. Worth noting for this clone: Its target antigen remains unknown. Base qualities are not recorded, but no much larger clone differs from it by a single base.

Overall results and qualifications from the work: The quantity of clinical and demographic metadata differed by source and by participant and was supplied without curation.

Ends trimmed: V by 2 bases, J by 4 bases; bases unmatched to a gene: 10. Measured from the cysteine to the phenylalanine, the CDR3 is 17 residues long. CDR3 DNA is the only sequence kept; it has 51 bases, read in frame from the first base. The germline V gene (reference sequence) provides CDR1 LNHNV and CDR2 YYDKDF. TCRbeta CDR3 regions were amplified from genomic DNA using the immunoSEQ Assay, a bias-controlled multiplex PCR. The original pipeline was this. Nucleated cell counts per sample were estimated from amplification of reference gene primers within the assay. To quantify the absolute abundance of each unique TCRbeta CDR3 rearrangement, sequence reads were collapsed and filtered. For each sample, productive Simpson clonality was calculated as the square root of Simpson's diversity index across productive rearrangements. Sourced from immuneACCESS, this table was stored by TCRdb with only in-frame sequences that have V and J called. A share of the clones is absent; for the studies checked, an unresolved V gene accounts for under half, and the remainder has no known explanation. Clone size and the V and J calls come from that table; the DNA yielded D and trimming. Recorded for this sample are more than 200,000 clones; around 86% of them occurred a single time. The top ten clonotypes cover 1.6% of the sample.

The sequence is built from TRBV15 and TRBJ2-3, with 9 bases aligning to TRBD1. The sequence was obtained from a woman in her forties or fifties who had recovered from COVID-19. The sample comprised PBMCs or T cells enriched from blood (not recorded which). The nucleotide sequence reads TGTGCCACCAGCAGAAAGGGGACAGGGTTTCGCGCAGATACGCAGTATTTT. Its amino acids are CATSRKGTGFRADTQYF.